This T cell receptor (beta chain) was captured by sequencing in a study of CD8 T cells in ankylosing spondylitis. This clonotype has just a few counts. Its matching antigen is unknown. The CDR3 is made up of 16 amino acids. J gave up 1 base and V 1 base, and 4 bases lay outside the gene matches. From germline, CDR1 is DFQATT and CDR2 SNEGSKA (reference sequence). TCRdb reprocessed the 5' RACE reads with MiXCR, giving one entry per CDR3 protein. The sample carries about 110,000 distinct CDR3 sequences, about 24% recorded once. Study conclusions and caveats: Earlier reports found some motif variants in synovial fluid and blood in reactive arthritis. The study looked at matched synovial fluid samples from ankylosing spondylitis patients. Disease-linked clones were reported to be significantly enriched there. CD8+ by phenotype, disease-linked clones were relatively rare in peripheral blood.

The receptor was isolated from a male donor with ankylosing spondylitis. V and J are TRBV20-1 and TRBJ2-3, with TRBD2 matching 11 bases. The sequencing input was synovial fluid, either unsorted or a sorted T cell fraction (not recorded which). The DNA for the CDR3 is TGCAGTGCTAGAGGCCTACTAGCGGGAGGCACAGATACGCAGTATTTT. It encodes CSARGLLAGGTDTQYF.